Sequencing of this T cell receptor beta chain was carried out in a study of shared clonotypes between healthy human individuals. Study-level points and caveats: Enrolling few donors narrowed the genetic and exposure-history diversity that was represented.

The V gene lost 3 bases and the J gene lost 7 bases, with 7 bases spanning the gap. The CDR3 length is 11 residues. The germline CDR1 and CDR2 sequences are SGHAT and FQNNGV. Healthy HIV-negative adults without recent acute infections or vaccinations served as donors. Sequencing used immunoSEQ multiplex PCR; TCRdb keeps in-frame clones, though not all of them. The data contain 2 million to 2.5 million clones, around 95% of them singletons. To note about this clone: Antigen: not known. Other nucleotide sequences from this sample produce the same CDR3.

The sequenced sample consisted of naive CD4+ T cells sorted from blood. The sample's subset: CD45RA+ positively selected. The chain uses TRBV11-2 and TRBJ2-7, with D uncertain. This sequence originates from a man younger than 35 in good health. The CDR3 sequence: CASSFKIEQYF. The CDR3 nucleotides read TGTGCCAGCAGCTTCAAGATAGAGCAGTACTTC.